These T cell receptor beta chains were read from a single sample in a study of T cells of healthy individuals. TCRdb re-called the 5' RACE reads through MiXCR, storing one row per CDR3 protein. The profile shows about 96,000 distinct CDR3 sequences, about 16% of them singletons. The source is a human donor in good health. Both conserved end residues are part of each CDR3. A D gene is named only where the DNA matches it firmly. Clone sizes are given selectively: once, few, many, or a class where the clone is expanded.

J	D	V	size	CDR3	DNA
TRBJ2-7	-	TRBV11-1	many	CASSGLGTEHSYEQYF	TGTGCCAGCAGCGGCCTAGGGACGGAGCACTCCTACGAGCAGTACTTC
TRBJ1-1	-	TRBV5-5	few	CASSFRGTEAFF	TGTGCCAGCAGCTTTCGAGGGACTGAAGCTTTCTTT
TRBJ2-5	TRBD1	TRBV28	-	CASSTSTGARETQYF	TGTGCCAGCAGTACCTCAACAGGGGCCCGCGAGACCCAGTACTTC
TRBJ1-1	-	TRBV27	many	CASSFGGLNTEAFF	TGTGCCAGCAGTTTCGGGGGGCTGAACACTGAAGCTTTCTTT
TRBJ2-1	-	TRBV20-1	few	CSARVGALGPYNEQFF	TGCAGTGCTAGAGTGGGGGCCTTGGGGCCATACAATGAGCAGTTCTTC
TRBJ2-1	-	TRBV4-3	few	CASSQIREFNEQFF	TGCGCCAGCAGCCAAATCAGGGAATTCAATGAGCAGTTCTTC
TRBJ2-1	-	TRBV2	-	CASSGMGGSEQFF	TGTGCCAGCAGCGGGATGGGGGGCAGTGAGCAGTTCTTC
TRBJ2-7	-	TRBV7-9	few	CAYQKGHEQYF	TGTGCCTATCAGAAAGGGCACGAGCAGTACTTC
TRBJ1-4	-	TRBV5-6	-	CASSLETTNEKLFF	TGTGCCAGCAGCTTGGAAACAACTAATGAAAAACTGTTTTTT
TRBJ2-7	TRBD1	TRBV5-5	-	CASRTTGGEQYF	TGTGCCAGCAGGACTACAGGGGGCGAGCAGTACTTC
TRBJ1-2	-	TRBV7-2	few	CASSFQGVGYTF	TGTGCCAGCAGCTTCCAGGGAGTTGGCTACACCTTC
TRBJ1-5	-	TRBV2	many	CASSEVGQPQHF	TGTGCCAGCAGTGAAGTGGGCCAGCCCCAGCATTTT
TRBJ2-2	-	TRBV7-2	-	CASSLAPGNTGELFF	TGTGCCAGCAGCTTAGCCCCCGGGAACACCGGGGAGCTGTTTTTT
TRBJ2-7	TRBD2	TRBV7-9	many	CASSLQSGRAGDEQYF	TGTGCCAGCAGCTTACAGAGCGGGAGGGCCGGGGACGAGCAGTACTTC
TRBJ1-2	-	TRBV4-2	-	CASSQVDGNNYGYTF	TGTGCCAGCAGCCAAGTTGACGGAAATAACTATGGCTACACCTTC
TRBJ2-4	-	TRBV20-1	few	CSARDGSQAKNIQYF	TGCAGTGCTAGAGACGGTTCGCAAGCCAAAAACATTCAGTACTTC
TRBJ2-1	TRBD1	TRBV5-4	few	CASSATPPGQGLNEQFF	TGTGCCAGCAGCGCCACCCCCCCGGGACAGGGGTTGAATGAGCAGTTCTTC
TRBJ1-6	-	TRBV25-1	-	CASSEGGRGGVRNSPLHF	TGTGCCAGCAGTGAAGGGGGCAGGGGCGGTGTACGCAATTCACCCCTCCACTTT
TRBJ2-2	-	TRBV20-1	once	CSAAPGHNTGELFF	TGCAGTGCTGCGCCGGGACACAACACCGGGGAGCTGTTTTTT
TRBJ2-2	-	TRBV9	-	CASSVVVTGELFF	TGTGCCAGCAGCGTAGTTGTCACCGGGGAGCTGTTTTTT
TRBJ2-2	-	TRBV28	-	CASSFEDLVSVGELFF	TGTGCCAGCAGTTTTGAGGACCTGGTGTCTGTCGGGGAGCTGTTTTTT
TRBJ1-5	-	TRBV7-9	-	CASSFGPGSAQHF	TGTGCCAGCAGCTTCGGTCCAGGGTCAGCCCAGCATTTT
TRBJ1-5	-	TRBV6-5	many	CASSYSPGLDGPQHF	TGTGCCAGCAGTTACTCACCCGGACTCGATGGGCCCCAGCATTTT
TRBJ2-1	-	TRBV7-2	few	CASSLAYGPYNEQFF	TGTGCCAGCAGCTTAGCGTACGGGCCCTACAATGAGCAGTTCTTC
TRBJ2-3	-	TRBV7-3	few	CASSPRERQADTQYF	TGTGCCAGCAGCCCCAGGGAGCGCCAGGCAGATACGCAGTATTTT
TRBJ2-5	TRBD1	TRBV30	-	CAWRGQGRNKETQYF	TGTGCCTGGAGGGGACAGGGGCGAAATAAAGAGACCCAGTACTTC
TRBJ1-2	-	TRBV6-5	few	CASSYRWGSQGYTF	TGTGCCAGCAGTTATCGGTGGGGCAGTCAGGGCTACACCTTC
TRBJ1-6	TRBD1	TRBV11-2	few	CASSAQGARNSPLHF	TGTGCCAGCAGCGCACAGGGGGCTCGTAATTCACCCCTCCACTTT
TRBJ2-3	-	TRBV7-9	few	CASSSDGDDTQYF	TGTGCCAGCAGCTCCGACGGTGATGATACGCAGTATTTT
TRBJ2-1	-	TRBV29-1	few	CSVEGGAGFYNEQFF	TGCAGCGTTGAAGGGGGGGCTGGGTTTTACAATGAGCAGTTCTTC
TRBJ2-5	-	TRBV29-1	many	CSVEVGEGRTQYF	TGCAGCGTTGAAGTCGGAGAGGGAAGGACCCAGTACTTC
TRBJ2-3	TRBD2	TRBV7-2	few	CASSRFGGSGGARLDTQYF	TGTGCCAGCAGCCGATTCGGGGGTAGCGGGGGGGCCAGGTTGGATACGCAGTATTTT
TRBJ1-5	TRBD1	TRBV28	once	CASSFGGQAHQPQHF	TGTGCCAGCAGTTTCGGGGGACAGGCGCATCAGCCCCAGCATTTT
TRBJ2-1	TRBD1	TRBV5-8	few	CASSLGQGAYEQFF	TGTGCCAGCAGCTTGGGACAGGGGGCTTATGAGCAGTTCTTC
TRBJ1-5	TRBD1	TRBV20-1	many	CSARTGTGSHQPQHF	TGCAGTGCTAGAACCGGGACAGGTAGCCATCAGCCCCAGCATTTT
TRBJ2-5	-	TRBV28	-	CASSLLDRGGFSQETQYF	TGTGCCAGCAGTCTCCTTGATCGTGGCGGGTTTTCCCAAGAGACCCAGTACTTC
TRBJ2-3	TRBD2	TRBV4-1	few	CASSLVIAGIKTDTQYF	TGCGCCAGCAGCCTTGTAATAGCGGGAATTAAGACAGATACGCAGTATTTT
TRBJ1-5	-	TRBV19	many	CASSDSNQPQHF	TGTGCCAGTTCGGACAGCAATCAGCCCCAGCATTTT
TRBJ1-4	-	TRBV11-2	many	CASSFSEDNEKLFF	TGTGCCAGCAGCTTTTCGGAGGATAATGAAAAACTGTTTTTT
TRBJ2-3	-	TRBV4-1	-	CASSHTGVADTQYF	TGCGCCAGCAGCCATACGGGAGTCGCAGATACGCAGTATTTT
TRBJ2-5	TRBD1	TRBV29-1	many	CSVPPGQGNQETQYF	TGCAGCGTTCCTCCGGGACAGGGGAACCAAGAGACCCAGTACTTC
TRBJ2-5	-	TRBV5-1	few	CASSIGHGETQYF	TGCGCCAGCAGCATCGGACACGGAGAGACCCAGTACTTC
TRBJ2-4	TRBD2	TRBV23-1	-	CASSQWPERGNIQYF	TGCGCCAGCAGTCAATGGCCGGAGCGGGGAAACATTCAGTACTTC
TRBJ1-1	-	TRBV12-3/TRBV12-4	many	CASSSGFAGGTEAFF	TGTGCCAGCAGTTCTGGTTTCGCGGGAGGGACTGAAGCTTTCTTT
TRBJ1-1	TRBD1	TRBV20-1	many	CSASRGRFTEAFF	TGCAGTGCTTCGAGGGGGCGGTTCACTGAAGCTTTCTTT